Below, one TCR beta chain is given with its context. The target antigen is unknown. Germline-derived CDR1 and CDR2 are SGHKS and YYEKEE (reference sequence). J was trimmed by 7 bases and V by 3 bases; bases with no gene match: 6. The CDR3 covers 14 residues. This record comes from a study of cytomegalovirus exposure and HLA in healthy donors. General study points: Later analysis showed TCR association rates varying by HLA locus, highest for DRB1 and lowest for HLA-C.

PCR involved 60 Vbeta and 13 Jbeta primers. Assay used: immunoSEQ multiplex PCR; TCRdb lists only in-frame clones, some missing. The sample contains 90,000 to 130,000 clones, under 85% of which appear only once. The receptor's source is a young man in good health and CMV-seropositive. Material for sequencing was PBMCs. The chain employs TRBV5-5 and TRBJ1-4; TRBD1 matches at 7 bases. CDR3 residues: CASSWGTEGEKLFF. The CDR3, as DNA: TGTGCCAGCAGCTGGGGGACAGAGGGTGAAAAACTGTTTTTT.